Each of the 22 T cell receptor beta chains below was sequenced from the same sample in a study of patients and donors after allogeneic stem cell transplantation. From the RT-PCR reads, TCRdb called clonotypes with MiXCR, one entry per CDR3 protein. The sample lists 200,000 to 250,000 distinct CDR3 sequences, around two fifths occurring once. The specimen was blood, either unsorted or a sorted T cell fraction (not recorded which). The source of these receptors is a human donor who was either an allogeneic HSCT recipient or a stem cell or donor lymphocyte infusion donor (not recorded which). It is not recorded whose cells these are; they may come from a transplant donor.

V is TRBV6-1 and J is TRBJ1-6; no reliable D call. The CDR3 runs 14 residues. Trimming pared 4 bases from V and 9 bases from J, leaving 13 bases between. CDR1 is MNHNS and CDR2 is SASEGT in the germline V gene. The DNA for the CDR3 is TGTGCCAGCAGTGTCGACCGAGGGAGTTCACCCCTCCACTTT. It is translated as CASSVDRGSSPLHF.

On this clonotype: The junction shows a germline mismatch at one end, possibly a read error. The V and J genes are TRBV25-1 and TRBJ1-4, with D uncertain. This CDR3 region has 14 residues. Germline V gives CDR1 MGHDK, CDR2 SYGVNS. DNA of the CDR3: TGTGCCAGCAGGGCCCCAGAAGGTTTTGAAAAACTGTTATTT. It specifies CASRAPEGFEKLLF.

This clonotype was observed a few times. This chain connects TRBV18 to TRBJ2-3, with D uncertain. This CDR3 is built from 13 residues. The V gene's germline CDR1 is KGHSH and CDR2 LQKENI. V was clipped by 2 bases and J by 3 bases, with 6 bases between them. The CDR3 DNA reads TGTGCCAGCTCACCATTCCGGACAGATACGCAGTATTTT. Its translation: CASSPFRTDTQYF. Full variable domain (remainder filled in from reference TRBV18 and TRBJ2-3): NAGVMQNPRHLVRRRGQEARLRCSPMKGHSHVYWYRQLPEEGLKFMVYLQKENIIDESGMPKERFSAEFPKEGPSILRIQQVVRGDSAAYFCASSPFRTDTQYFGPGTRLTVL.

In this sample, this clonotype turned up once. The CDR3 coding sequence is TGTGCCAGCAGCCTAGGCGGACAACGCAACTATGGCTACACCTTC. Its protein is CASSLGGQRNYGYTF. The chain employs TRBV7-6 and TRBJ1-2; possible D gene TRBD1, 5 bases. Germline lookup yields CDR1 SGHVS and CDR2 FNYEAQ. With 5 bases removed from V and 2 bases from J, the gap between germline ends came to 15 bases. The CDR3 consists of 15 residues.

The chain has TRBV6-5 and TRBJ2-1; possible D gene TRBD2, 5 bases. The V end lost 0 bases, the J end lost 7 bases, and 10 bases lay between the germline ends. The V gene's germline CDR1 is MNHEY and CDR2 SVGAGI. The CDR3 is 14 amino acids. The CDR3 DNA reads as TGTGCCAGCAGTTACTCGATGTCGGGAAATGAGCAGTTCTTC. Residues: CASSYSMSGNEQFF.

The chain recombines TRBV7-2 with TRBJ2-5, with D possibly being TRBD1 or TRBD2 (6 bases each). The CDR3 covers 12 residues. V gave up 5 bases and J gave up 5 bases, with 9 bases separating them. The V gene's germline CDR1 is SGHTA and CDR2 FQGNSA. The CDR3 region has the DNA TGTGCCAGCAGCGTGGGGGGCGAGACCCAGTACTTC. Translating gives CASSVGGETQYF.

The chain joins TRBV5-1 to TRBJ2-2; 8 nucleotides match TRBD1. CDR1 is SGHRS and CDR2 is YFSETQ in the germline V gene. V lost 4 bases to trimming and J lost 4 bases; unmatched junction nucleotides: 6. The length of the CDR3 is 15 residues. The CDR3 is CASSGTGLGTGELFF. CDR3 nucleotides: TGCGCCAGCAGCGGGACAGGCTTGGGCACCGGGGAGCTGTTTTTT. The full variable domain, completed using reference TRBV5-1 and TRBJ2-2, is KAGVTQTPRYLIKTRGQQVTLSCSPISGHRSVSWYQQTPGQGLQFLFEYFSETQRNKGNFPGRFSGRQFSNSRSEMNVSTLELGDSALYLCASSGTGLGTGELFFGEGSRLTVL.

The gene calls are TRBV5-1 and TRBJ2-1; D call uncertain. Germline V gene data show CDR1 as SGHRS and CDR2 as YFSETQ. V was cut by 4 bases and J by 3 bases, with 8 bases left in between. The CDR3 spans 13 residues. The CDR3 spells CASSHSSYNEQFF. The CDR3 DNA follows: TGCGCCAGCAGCCATTCTAGCTACAATGAGCAGTTCTTC.

The chain carries TRBV6-5 and TRBJ2-5; TRBD2 matches 7 bases. Trimming at V came to 4 bases and at J to 1 base, leaving 6 bases not matched to a gene. CDR1 MNHEY and CDR2 SVGAGI come from the germline V gene. The CDR3 runs to 15 residues. CDR3 DNA sequence: TGTGCCAGCAGTTCCCGGCGGGGGACCCAAGAGACCCAGTACTTC. Protein sequence: CASSSRRGTQETQYF.

The chain recombines TRBV12-3 or TRBV12-4 with TRBJ1-5; D not resolved. The V end lost 7 bases, the J end lost 4 bases, and 8 bases lay between the germline ends. The CDR3 contains 12 residues. CDR3 in amino acids: CASTAWNQPQHF. The DNA of the CDR3 is TGTGCCAGCACCGCATGGAATCAGCCCCAGCATTTT.

This clonotype appeared a few times. J is TRBJ2-7 and V is TRBV20-1, with unresolved D. Per the germline V gene, CDR1 is DFQATT and CDR2 is SNEGSKA (reference sequence). V was clipped by 5 bases and J by 7 bases, with 9 bases between them. The CDR3 is 10 amino acids. The CDR3 sequence is CSALRVEQYF. For the CDR3, the DNA is TGCAGTGCTTTGCGCGTAGAGCAGTACTTC.

Only a few counts were recorded for this clonotype. The chain uses TRBV5-1 and TRBJ1-1, with no clear D. Trimming took off 4 bases at V and 0 bases at J, with 16 bases between the two ends. CDR1 and CDR2 (germline): SGHRS, YFSETQ. The CDR3 contains 16 residues. CDR3 protein: CASSPATRKLNTEAFF. CDR3 in DNA: TGCGCCAGCAGCCCGGCCACCCGCAAGCTGAACACTGAAGCTTTCTTT. Combining the CDR3 with reference TRBV5-1 and TRBJ1-1 gives the whole variable domain KAGVTQTPRYLIKTRGQQVTLSCSPISGHRSVSWYQQTPGQGLQFLFEYFSETQRNKGNFPGRFSGRQFSNSRSEMNVSTLELGDSALYLCASSPATRKLNTEAFFGQGTRLTVV.

Only one count was recorded for this clonotype. The chain couples TRBV12-3 or TRBV12-4 to TRBJ2-2, with 8 nucleotides matching TRBD2. The CDR3 runs 15 residues. V shed 3 bases and J 4 bases; nucleotides not matched to a gene: 4. In DNA, the CDR3 is TGTGCCAGCAGTTTCCGGGCGGGGGGCACCGGGGAGCTGTTTTTT. This translates into CASSFRAGGTGELFF.

The V gene is TRBV20-1, the J gene TRBJ1-4, with 8 bases lining up with TRBD1. J was trimmed by 5 bases and V by 4 bases; bases with no gene match: 3. CDR3 length: 13 amino acids. Germline values: CDR1 DFQATT, CDR2 SNEGSKA (reference sequence). Written as DNA, the CDR3 is TGCAGTGCTATTCGACAGGGGAATGAAAAACTGTTTTTT. Its translation: CSAIRQGNEKLFF.

The rearrangement joins TRBV7-9 to TRBJ2-2, with D maybe TRBD2 (5 bases). CDR1 SEHNR and CDR2 FQNEAQ come from the germline V gene (reference sequence). The CDR3 totals 13 residues. The V and J ends lost 5 bases and 5 bases respectively, with 9 bases between them. The CDR3 DNA sequence: TGTGCCAGCAGCCCCCGGGGTACCGGGGAGCTGTTTTTT. Translating gives CASSPRGTGELFF.

The gene calls are TRBV30 and TRBJ1-1; D ambiguous. The CDR3 runs to 12 residues. V was trimmed by 3 bases and J by 6 bases, leaving 11 bases between them. CDR1 GTSNPN and CDR2 SVGIG come from the germline V gene (reference sequence). The CDR3 is CAWSRRRPEAFF. As DNA, the CDR3 is TGTGCCTGGAGCAGGCGGCGACCTGAAGCTTTCTTT.

The V gene is TRBV25-1, the J gene TRBJ2-7; weak D call: TRBD2 (5 bases). Germline lookup yields CDR1 MGHDK and CDR2 SYGVNS. CDR3 length: 12 amino acids. The ends were cut back, 8 bases at V and 3 bases at J, with 11 bases in the middle. CDR3 nucleotide sequence: TGTGCCAGCGGTTTAGGGAGCTACGAGCAGTACTTC. As protein: CASGLGSYEQYF.

There are a few counts of this clonotype. The rearrangement links TRBV7-9 to TRBJ1-2; D remains unclear. Per the germline V gene, CDR1 is SEHNR and CDR2 is FQNEAQ (reference sequence). V lost 7 bases and J lost 7, with 13 bases in between. This CDR3 contains 12 residues. The CDR3 DNA reads as TGTGCCAGCACCCAAGGTCAGGCTGGCTACACCTTC. Translating gives CASTQGQAGYTF.

This clonotype was observed a few times. The chain has TRBV20-1 and TRBJ2-2, with a possible D match to TRBD1 (6 bases). The CDR3 runs 14 residues. Per the germline V gene, CDR1 is DFQATT and CDR2 is SNEGSKA (reference sequence). The V end was cut by 6 bases, the J end by 6 bases, with 17 bases between. CDR3 in amino acids: CSAITGSGAGELFF. DNA of the CDR3: TGCAGTGCCATTACAGGGAGCGGCGCCGGGGAGCTGTTTTTT.

This clonotype was picked up many times. The chain joins TRBV6-6 to TRBJ1-6; tentatively, D is TRBD1 (5 bases). Germline V gene sequence: CDR1 MNHNY, CDR2 SVGAGI (reference sequence). V was trimmed by 5 bases and J by 5 bases, leaving 10 bases between them. The CDR3 contains 14 residues. Written as DNA, the CDR3 is TGTGCCAGCAGTCGGGACGGGGATAATTCACCCCTCCACTTT. This gives the protein CASSRDGDNSPLHF.

CDR3: CASSLGGQGTGNTIYF. The CDR3 coding sequence is TGTGCCAGCAGCTTAGGGGGACAGGGTACCGGAAACACCATATATTTT. This chain connects TRBV11-2 to TRBJ1-3; TRBD1 aligns across 9 bases. Germline values: CDR1 SGHAT, CDR2 FQNNGV. V gave up 1 base and J gave up 4 bases; unmatched junction bases: 5. This CDR3 spans 16 amino acids.

The V and J genes are TRBV27 and TRBJ1-2; tentatively, D is TRBD1 (6 bases). Trimming removed 7 bases from V and 6 bases from J, with 9 bases in between. Germline CDR1 and CDR2: MNHEY and SMNVEV (reference sequence). The CDR3 runs 11 residues. Here the CDR3 DNA reads TGTGCCAGCAAAGGGGGGAATGGCTACACCTTC. It translates to CASKGGNGYTF.